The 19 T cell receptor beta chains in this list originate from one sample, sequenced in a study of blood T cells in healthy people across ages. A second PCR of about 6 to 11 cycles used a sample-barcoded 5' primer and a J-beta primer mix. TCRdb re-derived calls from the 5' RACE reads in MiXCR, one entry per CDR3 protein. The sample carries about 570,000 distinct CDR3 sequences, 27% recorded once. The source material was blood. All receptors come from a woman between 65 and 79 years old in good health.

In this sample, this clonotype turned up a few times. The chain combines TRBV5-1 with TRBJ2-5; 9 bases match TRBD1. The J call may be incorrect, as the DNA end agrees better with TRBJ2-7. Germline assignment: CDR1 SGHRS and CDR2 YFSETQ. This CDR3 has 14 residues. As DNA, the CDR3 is TGCGCCGGCACCATTCGACAGGGGGCCTACGAGCAGTACTTC. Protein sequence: CAGTIRQGAYEQYF.

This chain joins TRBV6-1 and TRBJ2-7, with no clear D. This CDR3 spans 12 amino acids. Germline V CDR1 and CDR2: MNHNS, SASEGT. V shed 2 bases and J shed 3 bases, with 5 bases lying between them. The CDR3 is CASSESSYEQYF. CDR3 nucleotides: TGTGCCAGCAGTGAATCCAGCTACGAGCAGTACTTC.

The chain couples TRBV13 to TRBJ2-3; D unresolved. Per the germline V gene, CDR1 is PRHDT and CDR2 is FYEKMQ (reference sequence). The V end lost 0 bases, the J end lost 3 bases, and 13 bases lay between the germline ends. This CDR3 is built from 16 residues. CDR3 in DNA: TGTGCCAGCAGCTTAGGGGCCAGGAAGCATACAGATACGCAGTATTTT. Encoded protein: CASSLGARKHTDTQYF.

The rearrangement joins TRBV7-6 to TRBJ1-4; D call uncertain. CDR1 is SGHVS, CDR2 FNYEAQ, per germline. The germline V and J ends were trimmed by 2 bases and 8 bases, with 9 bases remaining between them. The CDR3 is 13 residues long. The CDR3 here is CASSLSLAEKLFF. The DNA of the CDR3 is TGTGCCAGCAGCTTATCCCTCGCCGAAAAACTGTTTTTT.

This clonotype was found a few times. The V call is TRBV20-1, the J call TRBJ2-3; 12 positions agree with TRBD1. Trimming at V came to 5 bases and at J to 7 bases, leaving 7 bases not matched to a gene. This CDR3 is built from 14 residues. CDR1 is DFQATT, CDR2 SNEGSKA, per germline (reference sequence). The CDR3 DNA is TGCAGTGCTCCGGGACAGGGGGCGGAAAATACGCAGTATTTT. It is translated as CSAPGQGAENTQYF.

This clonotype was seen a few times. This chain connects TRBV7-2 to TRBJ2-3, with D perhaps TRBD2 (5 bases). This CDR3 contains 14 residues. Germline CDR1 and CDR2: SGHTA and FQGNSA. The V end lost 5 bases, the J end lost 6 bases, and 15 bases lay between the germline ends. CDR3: CASSPGSLSDTQYF. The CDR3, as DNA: TGTGCCAGCAGCCCGGGATCCTTGTCGGATACGCAGTATTTT.

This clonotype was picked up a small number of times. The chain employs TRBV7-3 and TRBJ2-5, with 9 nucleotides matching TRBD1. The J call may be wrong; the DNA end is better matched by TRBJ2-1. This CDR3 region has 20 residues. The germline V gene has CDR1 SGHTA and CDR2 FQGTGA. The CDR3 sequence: CASSDPVPGQGRGRENEQFF. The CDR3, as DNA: TGTGCCAGCAGCGATCCAGTCCCGGGACAGGGTAGAGGAAGGGAGAATGAGCAGTTCTTC.

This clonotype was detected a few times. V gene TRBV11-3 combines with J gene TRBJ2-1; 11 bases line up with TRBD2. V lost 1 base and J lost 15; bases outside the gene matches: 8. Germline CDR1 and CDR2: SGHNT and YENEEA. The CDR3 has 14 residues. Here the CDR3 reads CASSLGLTSGEAFF. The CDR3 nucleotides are TGTGCCAGCAGCTTAGGTCTGACTAGCGGGGAAGCGTTCTTC.

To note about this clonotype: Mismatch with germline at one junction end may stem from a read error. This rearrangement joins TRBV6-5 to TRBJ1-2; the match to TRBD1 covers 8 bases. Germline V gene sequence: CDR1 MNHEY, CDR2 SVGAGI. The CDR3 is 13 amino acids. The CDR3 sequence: CASQDRVNYGYTF. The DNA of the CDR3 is TGTGCCAGCCAGGACAGGGTAAACTATGGTTACACCTTC.

DNA of the CDR3: TGTGCCAGCAGCTTCGCGGGGGGTAATTACAATGAGCAGTTCTTC. Its translation is CASSFAGGNYNEQFF. This chain links TRBV7-3 with TRBJ2-5; TRBD2 agrees at 8 bases. TRBJ2-1 explains the end of the DNA better; the J call may be wrong. Germline CDR1 SGHTA, CDR2 FQGTGA. The CDR3 length is 15 residues.

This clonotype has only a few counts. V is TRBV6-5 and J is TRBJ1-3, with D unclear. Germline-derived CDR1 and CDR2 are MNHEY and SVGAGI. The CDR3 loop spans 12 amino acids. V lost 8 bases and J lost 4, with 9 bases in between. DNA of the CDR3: TGTGCCAGCCGTGATTCAGGAAACACCATATATTTT. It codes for CASRDSGNTIYF.

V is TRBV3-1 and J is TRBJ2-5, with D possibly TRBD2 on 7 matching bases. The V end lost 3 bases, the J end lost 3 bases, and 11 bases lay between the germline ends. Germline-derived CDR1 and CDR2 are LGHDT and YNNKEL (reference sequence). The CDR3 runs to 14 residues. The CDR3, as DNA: TGTGCCAGCAGCCAGCGGGGGCAAGAAGAGACCCAGTACTTC. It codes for CASSQRGQEETQYF.

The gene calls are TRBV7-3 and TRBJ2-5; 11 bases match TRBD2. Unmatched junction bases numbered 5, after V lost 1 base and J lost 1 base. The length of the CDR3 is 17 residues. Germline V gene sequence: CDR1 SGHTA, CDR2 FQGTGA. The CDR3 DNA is TGTGCCAGCAGCTTAAAAGCGGGACTAGCGGTCCAAGAGACCCAGTACTTC. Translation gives CASSLKAGLAVQETQYF.

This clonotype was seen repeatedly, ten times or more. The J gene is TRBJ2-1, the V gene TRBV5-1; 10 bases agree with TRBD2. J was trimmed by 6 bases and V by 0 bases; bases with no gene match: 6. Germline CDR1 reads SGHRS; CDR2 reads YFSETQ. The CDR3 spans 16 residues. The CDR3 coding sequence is TGCGCCAGCAGCTTGGTGGCTAGCGGGGGTATCAATGAGCAGTTCTTC. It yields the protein CASSLVASGGINEQFF.

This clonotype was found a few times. The CDR3 loop reads CASSRSAQGTQETQYF. The CDR3 DNA reads TGTGCCAGCTCCCGAAGCGCCCAGGGAACCCAAGAGACCCAGTACTTC. The rearrangement joins TRBV9 to TRBJ2-5; tentatively, D is TRBD1 (5 bases). The CDR3 consists of 16 residues. The V gene lost 7 bases and the J gene lost 1 base, with 20 bases spanning the gap. CDR1 SGDLS and CDR2 YYNGEE come from the germline V gene.

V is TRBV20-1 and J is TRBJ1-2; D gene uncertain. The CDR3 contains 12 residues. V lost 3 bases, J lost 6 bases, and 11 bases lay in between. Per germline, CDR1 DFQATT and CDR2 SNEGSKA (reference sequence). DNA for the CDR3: TGCAGTGCTAGTGCAGGAATTAATGGCTACACCTTC. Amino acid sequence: CSASAGINGYTF.

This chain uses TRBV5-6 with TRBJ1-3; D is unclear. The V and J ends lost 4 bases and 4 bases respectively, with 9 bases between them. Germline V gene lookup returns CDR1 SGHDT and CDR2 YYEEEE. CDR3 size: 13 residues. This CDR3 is CASSLRNGNTIYF. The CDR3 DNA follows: TGTGCCAGCAGCCTCCGAAACGGAAACACCATATATTTT.

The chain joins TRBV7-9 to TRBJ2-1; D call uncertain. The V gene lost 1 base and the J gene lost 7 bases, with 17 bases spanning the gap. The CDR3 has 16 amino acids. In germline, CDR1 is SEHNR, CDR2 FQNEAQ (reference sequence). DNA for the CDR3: TGTGCCAGCAGCTTAGTGTCTTCGGGCCCGGCGAATGAGCAGTTCTTC. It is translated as CASSLVSSGPANEQFF.

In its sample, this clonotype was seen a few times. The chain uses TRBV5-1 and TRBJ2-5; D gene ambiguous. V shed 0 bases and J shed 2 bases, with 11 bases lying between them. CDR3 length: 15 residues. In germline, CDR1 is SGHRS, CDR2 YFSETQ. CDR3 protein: CASSLGGPRQETQYF. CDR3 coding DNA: TGCGCCAGCAGCTTGGGCGGACCCCGTCAAGAGACCCAGTACTTC. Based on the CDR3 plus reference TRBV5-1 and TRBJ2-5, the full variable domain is KAGVTQTPRYLIKTRGQQVTLSCSPISGHRSVSWYQQTPGQGLQFLFEYFSETQRNKGNFPGRFSGRQFSNSRSEMNVSTLELGDSALYLCASSLGGPRQETQYFGPGTRLLVL.